This TCR beta chain stems from a study of blood T cells in healthy people across ages. A J-beta primer mix and a sample-barcoded 5' primer were used in a second PCR of about 6 to 12 cycles. TCRdb reprocessed the 5' RACE reads with MiXCR, giving one entry per CDR3 protein. Among 730,000 or so distinct CDR3 sequences listed, 35% to 50% were seen once. There are 11 residues in the CDR3. Germline values: CDR1 DFQATT, CDR2 SNEGSKA (reference sequence). The receptor was isolated from an older man in good health. The chain uses TRBV20-1 and TRBJ2-5; D may be TRBD1 or TRBD2 (5 bases each). The specimen was blood. The CDR3 nucleotides read TGCAGCGTGGGGGAAACAGAGACCCAGTACTTC. It yields the protein CSVGETETQYF.